The entry below describes one T cell receptor (beta chain). Its antigen is not known. Germline V gene lookup returns CDR1 DFQATT and CDR2 SNEGSKA (reference sequence). The CDR3 runs 15 residues. V was clipped by 1 base and J by 3 bases; unmatched bases: 6. The data stem from a study of T cells after yellow fever vaccination. About the study: Researchers used SMART-Seq v4 Ultra Low Input to prepare fractions that had low cell numbers.

Study-wide results and limits: At approximately 95% for CD4 and about 88% for CD8, most primary-vaccination clones showed up again after the booster.

A 5'RACE template-switching step, the method used to make TCR cDNA, added a universal primer site and UMIs. From the 5' RACE reads, TCRdb called clonotypes with MiXCR, one entry per CDR3 protein. The sample contains hundreds of thousands of distinct CDR3 sequences, approximately 13% of which appear only once. The J gene is TRBJ2-5, the V gene TRBV20-1, with 9 bases identical to TRBD2. The sequenced sample was PBMCs, obtained on the day of the yellow fever booster vaccination. The receptor comes from a man aged 25-45 years who received the YFV17D yellow fever vaccine. CDR3: CSARVPGTSKETQYF. CDR3 bases: TGCAGTGCTAGAGTCCCCGGGACTAGCAAAGAGACCCAGTACTTC.